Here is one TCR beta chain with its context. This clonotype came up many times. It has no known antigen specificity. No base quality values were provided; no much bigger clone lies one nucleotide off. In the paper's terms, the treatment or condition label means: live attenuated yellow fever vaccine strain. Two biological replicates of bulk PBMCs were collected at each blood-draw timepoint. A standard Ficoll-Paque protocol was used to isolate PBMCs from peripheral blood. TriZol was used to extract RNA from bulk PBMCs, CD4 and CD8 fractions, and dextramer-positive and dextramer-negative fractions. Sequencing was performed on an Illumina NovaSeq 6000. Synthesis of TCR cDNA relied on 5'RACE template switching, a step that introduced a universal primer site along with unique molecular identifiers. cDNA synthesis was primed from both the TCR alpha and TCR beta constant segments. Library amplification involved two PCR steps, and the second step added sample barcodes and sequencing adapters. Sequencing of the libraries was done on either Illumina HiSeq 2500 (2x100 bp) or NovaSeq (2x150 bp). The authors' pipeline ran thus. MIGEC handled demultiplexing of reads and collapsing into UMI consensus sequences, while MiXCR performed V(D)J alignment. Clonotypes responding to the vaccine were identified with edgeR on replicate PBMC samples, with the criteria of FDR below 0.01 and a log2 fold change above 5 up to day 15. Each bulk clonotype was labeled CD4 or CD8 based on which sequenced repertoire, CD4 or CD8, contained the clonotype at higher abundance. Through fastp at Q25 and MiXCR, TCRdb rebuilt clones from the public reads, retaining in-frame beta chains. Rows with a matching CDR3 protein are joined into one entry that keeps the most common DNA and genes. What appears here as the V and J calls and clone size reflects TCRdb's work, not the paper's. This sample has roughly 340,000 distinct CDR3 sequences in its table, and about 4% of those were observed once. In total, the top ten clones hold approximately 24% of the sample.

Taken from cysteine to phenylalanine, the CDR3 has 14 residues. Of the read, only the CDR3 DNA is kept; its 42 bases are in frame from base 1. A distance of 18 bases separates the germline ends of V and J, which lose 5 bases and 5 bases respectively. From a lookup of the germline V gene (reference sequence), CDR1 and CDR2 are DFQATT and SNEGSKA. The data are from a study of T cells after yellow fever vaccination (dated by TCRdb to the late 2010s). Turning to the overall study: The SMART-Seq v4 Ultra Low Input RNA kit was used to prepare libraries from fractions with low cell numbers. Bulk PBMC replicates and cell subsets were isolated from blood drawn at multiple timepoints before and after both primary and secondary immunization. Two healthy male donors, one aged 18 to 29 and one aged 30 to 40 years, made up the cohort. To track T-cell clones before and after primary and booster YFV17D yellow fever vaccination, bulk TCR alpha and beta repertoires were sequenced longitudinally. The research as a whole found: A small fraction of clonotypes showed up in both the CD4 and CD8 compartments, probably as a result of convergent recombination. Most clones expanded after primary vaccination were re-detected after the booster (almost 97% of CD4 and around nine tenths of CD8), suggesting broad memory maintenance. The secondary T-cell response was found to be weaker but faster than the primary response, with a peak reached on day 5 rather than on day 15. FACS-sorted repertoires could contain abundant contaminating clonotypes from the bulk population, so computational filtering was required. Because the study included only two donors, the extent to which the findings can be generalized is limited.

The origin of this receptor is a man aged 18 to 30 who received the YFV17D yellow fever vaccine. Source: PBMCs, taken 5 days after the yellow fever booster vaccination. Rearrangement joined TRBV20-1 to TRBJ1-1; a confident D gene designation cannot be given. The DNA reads TGCAGTGCTGCCCTTTCCGGGGAGGAGACTGAAGCTTTCTTT. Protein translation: CSAALSGEETEAFF.